A selection of T cell receptor beta chains follows, all from one sample in a study of radiotherapy plus CTLA-4 blockade in lung cancer. This table comes from immunoSEQ multiplex PCR, and its TCRdb copy is limited to in-frame clones, with some not included. Of about 98,000 clones in the sample, almost 90% were seen once. Sequencing was performed on peripheral blood, taken from a patient treated with radiotherapy plus ipilimumab. The source is a human donor with non-small cell lung cancer that progressed on radiotherapy plus ipilimumab. Each CDR3 is given with its conserved first and last residue. Fields, in order: D gene, J gene, clone size, V gene, CDR3 DNA, CDR3 protein. The D gene is left open where the match is weak. The listing skips clone size in some rows; elsewhere it reads once, few, many or a size class.

D: TRBD2
J: TRBJ2-1
size: -
V: TRBV5-1
DNA: TGCGCCAGCAGCTTTAGCGGGGCCTACAATGAGCAGTTCTTC
CDR3: CASSFSGAYNEQFF

D: -
J: TRBJ1-4
size: -
V: TRBV18
DNA: TGTGCCAGCTCACCGGTCGTGACTAATGAAAAACTGTTTTTT
CDR3: CASSPVVTNEKLFF

D: TRBD1
J: TRBJ2-7
size: many
V: TRBV6-6
DNA: TGTGCCAGCAGTTATGGGGACAGGCGCTCCTACGAGCAGTACTTC
CDR3: CASSYGDRRSYEQYF

D: -
J: TRBJ1-2
size: -
V: TRBV2
DNA: TGTGCCAGCAGATCGGACACCGAAGATGGCTACACCTTC
CDR3: CASRSDTEDGYTF

D: -
J: TRBJ2-7
size: few
V: TRBV5-6
DNA: TGTGCCAGCAGCCCTCGTTGGGCCTACGAGCAGTACTTC
CDR3: CASSPRWAYEQYF

D: TRBD2
J: TRBJ2-3
size: -
V: TRBV6-1
DNA: TGTGCCAGTCGGGGGGGGCGGAGGTTCACAGATACGCAGTATTTT
CDR3: CASRGGRRFTDTQYF

D: -
J: TRBJ1-1
size: -
V: TRBV2
DNA: TGTGCCAGCACGTCAGAGGAGAACACTGAAGCTTTCTTT
CDR3: CASTSEENTEAFF

D: -
J: TRBJ1-5
size: -
V: TRBV30
DNA: TGTGCCTGGAGTGTAAGAAATAGCAATCAGCCCCAGCATTTT
CDR3: CAWSVRNSNQPQHF

D: -
J: TRBJ1-4
size: -
V: TRBV5-1
DNA: TGCGCCAGCAGTTCGGGGCAGCCAAATGAAAAACTGTTTTTT
CDR3: CASSSGQPNEKLFF

D: -
J: TRBJ2-7
size: -
V: TRBV10-2
DNA: TGCGCCAGCTCCAAAAGGGGGGAAACCTACGAGCAGTACTTC
CDR3: CASSKRGETYEQYF

D: TRBD1
J: TRBJ2-7
size: -
V: TRBV2
DNA: TGTGCCAGCACCCCCACAGGGGACGAGCAGTACTTC
CDR3: CASTPTGDEQYF

D: -
J: TRBJ1-1
size: -
V: TRBV5-4
DNA: TGTGCCAGCAGCCCTATCAGGGCCGCCATTGGGGAAGCTTTCTTT
CDR3: CASSPIRAAIGEAFF

D: -
J: TRBJ2-1
size: -
V: TRBV5-4
DNA: TGTGCCAGCAGCTTGGGCGGACAATATGAGCAGTTCTTC
CDR3: CASSLGGQYEQFF

D: -
J: TRBJ1-1
size: few
V: TRBV6-6
DNA: TGTGCCAGCGGGCGAAACACTGAAGCTTTCTTT
CDR3: CASGRNTEAFF

D: TRBD1
J: TRBJ1-2
size: -
V: TRBV4-1
DNA: TGCGCCAGCAGCCAAACCCAGGCAGGGGGCCGCCTAGGGGGCTACACCTTC
CDR3: CASSQTQAGGRLGGYTF

D: -
J: TRBJ2-7
size: few
V: TRBV6-6
DNA: TGTGCCAGCAGGGGGGTTGCCTCCGAGCAGTACTTC
CDR3: CASRGVASEQYF

D: -
J: TRBJ1-2
size: -
V: TRBV12-5
DNA: TGTGCTAGTGGGGGCCTCCGGGGGGCAGGCTATGGCTACACCTTC
CDR3: CASGGLRGAGYGYTF

D: TRBD2
J: TRBJ2-7
size: -
V: TRBV7-6
DNA: TGTGCCAGCAGCATACTGGGAGGGCCGGGTGGCGAGCAGTACTTC
CDR3: CASSILGGPGGEQYF

D: -
J: TRBJ1-2
size: -
V: TRBV6-1
DNA: TGTGCCAGCAGTGAAGCAGGGGGAAGAACTGGCTACACCTTC
CDR3: CASSEAGGRTGYTF

D: -
J: TRBJ2-3
size: -
V: TRBV5-6
DNA: TGTGCCAGCAGCCTCTATTTCCCGCTCACAGATACGCAGTATTTT
CDR3: CASSLYFPLTDTQYF

D: TRBD2
J: TRBJ2-1
size: -
V: TRBV7-8
DNA: TGTGCCAGCAGCGGGAGCGGGAGGGCCGAGAATGAGCAGTTCTTC
CDR3: CASSGSGRAENEQFF

D: TRBD1
J: TRBJ1-3
size: few
V: TRBV19
DNA: TGTGCCAGTAGTATTACTGGACACAGGGGATCTAGGGGAAACACCATATATTTT
CDR3: CASSITGHRGSRGNTIYF

D: -
J: TRBJ2-5
size: -
V: TRBV7-3
DNA: TGTGCCAGCAGCTTAAATGGTCGCCAGGAAGGGGAGACCCAGTACTTC
CDR3: CASSLNGRQEGETQYF

D: -
J: TRBJ2-5
size: -
V: TRBV7-6
DNA: TGTGCCAGCAGCAAAAGTCCGGGGCCCCCATTGACCCAGTACTTC
CDR3: CASSKSPGPPLTQYF

D: -
J: TRBJ1-2
size: -
V: TRBV6-5
DNA: TGTGCCAGCAGTTACCAGAATAGGGCAAACTATGGCTACACCTTC
CDR3: CASSYQNRANYGYTF

D: TRBD2
J: TRBJ2-1
size: once
V: TRBV9
DNA: TGTGCCAGCAGCGTTCTAGCGGGAGTCAGTTGGTCCTACAATGAGCAGTTCTTC
CDR3: CASSVLAGVSWSYNEQFF

D: TRBD1
J: TRBJ1-1
size: -
V: TRBV19
DNA: TGTGCCAGTAGTACCACAGGGGGTGTAACTGAAGCTTTCTTT
CDR3: CASSTTGGVTEAFF

D: -
J: TRBJ2-1
size: -
V: TRBV10-2
DNA: TGCGCCAGCAGTGATGGCAAGAACAATGAGCAGTTCTTC
CDR3: CASSDGKNNEQFF

D: -
J: TRBJ2-3
size: -
V: TRBV11-3
DNA: TGTGCCAGCAGCCCCGGGAGAACGACAGATACGCAGTATTTT
CDR3: CASSPGRTTDTQYF

D: -
J: TRBJ2-1
size: -
V: TRBV2
DNA: TGTGCCAGCGGGGGGTCCTACAATGAGCAGTTCTTC
CDR3: CASGGSYNEQFF

D: -
J: TRBJ1-2
size: -
V: TRBV19
DNA: TGTGCCAGTATCTCCCCAAGGGACGGAAACTATGGCTACACCTTC
CDR3: CASISPRDGNYGYTF

D: TRBD2
J: TRBJ2-1
size: -
V: TRBV7-2
DNA: TGTGCCAGCAGCTATGAACCGGGACTAGCATTGCGGGAGCAGTTCTTC
CDR3: CASSYEPGLALREQFF

D: -
J: TRBJ2-5
size: -
V: TRBV5-1
DNA: TGCGCCAGCAGCTTCGGCAGAGGTTATCAAGAGACCCAGTACTTC
CDR3: CASSFGRGYQETQYF

D: -
J: TRBJ2-5
size: -
V: TRBV27
DNA: TGTGCCAGCAGAAAAAGTCGCAACCGCGAGACCCAGTACTTC
CDR3: CASRKSRNRETQYF

D: TRBD1
J: TRBJ2-7
size: -
V: TRBV2
DNA: TGTGCCAGCAGTGGACAGGGGGCTGAGTACGAGCAGTACTTC
CDR3: CASSGQGAEYEQYF

D: -
J: TRBJ2-6
size: -
V: TRBV4-2
DNA: TGTGCCAGCAGCCTTGCGGGTCCCCGCTCTGGGGCCAACGTCCTGACTTTC
CDR3: CASSLAGPRSGANVLTF

D: TRBD2
J: TRBJ2-7
size: -
V: TRBV7-9
DNA: TGTGCCAGCAGCTTAAGGGCGGGGGGGTACGAGCAGTACTTC
CDR3: CASSLRAGGYEQYF

D: TRBD1
J: TRBJ1-1
size: -
V: TRBV5-1
DNA: TGCGCCAGCAGCACCGGACAGGGTAAGAACACTGAAGCTTTCTTT
CDR3: CASSTGQGKNTEAFF

D: -
J: TRBJ2-3
size: -
V: TRBV7-3
DNA: TGTGCCAGCAGCTTAACCGGTAGCACAGATACGCAGTATTTT
CDR3: CASSLTGSTDTQYF

D: -
J: TRBJ2-7
size: -
V: TRBV6-1
DNA: TGTGCCAGCAGGGACAGTGGATCCTACGAGCAGTACTTC
CDR3: CASRDSGSYEQYF

D: TRBD1
J: TRBJ1-2
size: -
V: TRBV7-9
DNA: TGTGCCAGCAGCGAGCCCCAACAGGGGTTCTATGGCTACACCTTC
CDR3: CASSEPQQGFYGYTF

D: -
J: TRBJ1-2
size: -
V: TRBV30
DNA: TGTGCCTGGAGTGTATTTGTGGGAGGTGACCAACGGACCTTC
CDR3: CAWSVFVGGDQRTF

D: TRBD1
J: TRBJ2-6
size: -
V: TRBV19
DNA: TGTGCCAGTAGTATAGTCCAAATAGAGTCCGGGACAGGGTTTTCTGGGGCCAACGTCCTGACTTTC
CDR3: CASSIVQIESGTGFSGANVLTF

D: -
J: TRBJ2-3
size: -
V: TRBV9
DNA: TGTGCCAGCAGCGAACACGCTAGCACAGATACGCAGTATTTT
CDR3: CASSEHASTDTQYF

D: -
J: TRBJ2-1
size: once
V: TRBV27
DNA: TGTGCCAGCAGGCCGGGACCCTACAATGAGCAGTTCTTC
CDR3: CASRPGPYNEQFF

D: -
J: TRBJ1-1
size: -
V: TRBV27
DNA: TGTGCCAGCAGTTTATCCGGGCGGGGAAACACTGAAGCTTTCTTT
CDR3: CASSLSGRGNTEAFF